The sequence of this TCR beta chain was determined in a study of blood T cell repertoires in COVID-19 (dated by TCRdb to about 2020). Describing the broader study: Samples from collaborators originated in the United States, Italy and Spain and spanned both the acute and convalescent phases of COVID-19. A freely available public database, intended as a resource for researchers studying the immune response to SARS-CoV-2, is where the repertoires were released. Deeply sampled blood TCRbeta repertoires from subjects exposed to, actively infected with, or recovered from COVID-19 were included in the dataset. HLA class I and class II types, where available, came from metadata supplied by the sample provider rather than from assay-based typing. The material from the prospective study consisted of cDNA or gDNA derived from T cells, B-cell-depleted T cells, or PBMCs. Samples were obtained from the ongoing ImmuneRACE study (first 160 participants) and from 1,254 subjects provided by 6 global collaborators. Nearly every sample came with metadata listing a de-identified subject ID, COVID-19 status, age in years and sex. What the authors observed across the whole study: Clinical and demographic metadata were provided uncurated, with the amount varying by source and participant.

A remark on this clone: The antigen this receptor binds is unknown. Base qualities are missing; no much larger clone stands one base away.

The CDR3 numbers 16 residues from cysteine through phenylalanine. The CDR3 DNA has 48 bases and is translated from base 1. The trim is 5 bases for V and 0 bases for J, with a gap of 13 bases between the germline ends. The germline V gene (reference sequence) provides CDR1 LGHDT and CDR2 YNNKEL. TCRbeta CDR3 regions were amplified from genomic DNA by means of the immunoSEQ Assay, a bias-controlled multiplex PCR. The original pipeline was this. Within the assay, amplification of reference gene primers was used to estimate how many nucleated cells each sample contained. To quantify the absolute abundance of each unique TCRbeta CDR3 rearrangement, sequence reads were collapsed and filtered. For each sample, productive Simpson clonality was calculated by taking the square root of Simpson's diversity index across productive rearrangements. Imported from immuneACCESS, the table was reduced by TCRdb to in-frame sequences with V and J called. These copies leave out some clones; in studies compared against another copy, an unresolved V gene accounts for under half, and the cause of the remainder is not known. That table furnishes V, J and clone size, whereas the DNA furnished D and trimming. The table for this sample lists about 64,000 clones; roughly 85% of them were counted only once. The ten top clones hold approximately 45% of the sample.

One collaborating source in Seattle enrolled patients while the patients were actively infected and followed the patients over time throughout the course of disease. The collaborating institutions used their own protocols to collect whole blood in K2EDTA tubes. For TCRbeta analysis, collaborators shipped samples as frozen whole blood, isolated PBMCs, or DNA extracted from either of those sample types. Sequencing used peripheral blood. The chain links TRBV3-1 (or the pseudogene TRBV3-2) with TRBJ1-4; tentative D gene TRBD1, with 6 bases matching. The receptor's source is a woman between 55 and 75 years old with COVID-19, enrolled during active disease. The CDR3 amino acid sequence is: CASSFRQESTNEKLFF. The DNA sequence is as follows: TGTGCCAGCAGCTTTCGACAGGAGTCAACTAATGAAAAACTGTTTTTT.